This T cell receptor (beta chain) appears in the sequencing data of a study of T cell repertoires in cytomegalovirus infection. Findings of the study overall: Summed frequency of shared TCR beta families picked out CMV carriers who also had the relevant HLA.

Germline V CDR1 and CDR2: MNHEY, SVGEGT. The CDR3 totals 14 residues. V shed 4 bases and J shed 3 bases, with 10 bases lying between them. TCRdb passed the reads through MiXCR, listing each CDR3 protein once. The sample shows a few hundred thousand distinct CDR3 sequences, around 25% of them seen only once. On this clonotype: Its antigen is not identified.

The sequence derives from a human donor in good health (CMV status not recorded). Some clones in this sample may be carry-over from other donors' samples. This material consisted of cultured PBMCs, taken from culture after CMV antigen stimulation. The chain recombines TRBV6-2 or TRBV6-3 with TRBJ1-5; D possibly corresponds to TRBD1 (5 bases). This CDR3 reads CASSWGRINQPQHF. CDR3 nucleotides: TGTGCCAGCAGTTGGGGCAGAATCAATCAGCCCCAGCATTTT.